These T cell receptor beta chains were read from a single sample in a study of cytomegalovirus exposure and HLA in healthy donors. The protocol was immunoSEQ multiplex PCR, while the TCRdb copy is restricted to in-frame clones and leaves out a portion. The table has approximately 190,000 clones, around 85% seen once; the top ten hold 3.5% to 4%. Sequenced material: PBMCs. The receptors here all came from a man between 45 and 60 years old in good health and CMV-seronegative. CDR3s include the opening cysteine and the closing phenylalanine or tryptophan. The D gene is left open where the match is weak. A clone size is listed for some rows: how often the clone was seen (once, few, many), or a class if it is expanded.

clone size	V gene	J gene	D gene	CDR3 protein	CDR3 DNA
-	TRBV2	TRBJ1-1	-	CASVDRLTEAFF	TGTGCCAGCGTGGACAGACTCACTGAAGCTTTCTTT
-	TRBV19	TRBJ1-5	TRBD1	CASSPPGQGLGNQPQHF	TGTGCCAGTAGTCCCCCGGGACAGGGGTTAGGCAATCAGCCCCAGCATTTT
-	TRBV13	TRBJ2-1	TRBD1	CASSQTGTELYNEQFF	TGTGCCAGCAGCCAGACCGGGACAGAGCTCTACAATGAGCAGTTCTTC
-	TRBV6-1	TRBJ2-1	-	CASLGTRGIHEQFF	TGTGCCAGCCTGGGTACTAGGGGGATCCATGAGCAGTTCTTC
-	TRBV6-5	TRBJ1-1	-	CASRKGVISEAFF	TGTGCCAGCAGGAAAGGGGTTATTAGTGAAGCTTTCTTT
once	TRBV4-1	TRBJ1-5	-	CASSQASWIAGQPQHF	TGCGCCAGCAGCCAAGCAAGTTGGATTGCGGGTCAGCCCCAGCATTTT
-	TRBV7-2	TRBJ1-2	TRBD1	CASSPLRDRVIYGYTF	TGTGCCAGCAGCCCCCTCCGGGACAGGGTAATCTATGGCTACACCTTC
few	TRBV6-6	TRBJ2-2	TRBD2	CASRETSGESGELFF	TGTGCCAGCAGGGAAACTAGCGGGGAGTCCGGGGAGCTGTTTTTT
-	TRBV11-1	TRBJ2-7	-	CASKPGHGAYEQYF	TGTGCCAGCAAACCGGGACACGGGGCCTACGAGCAGTACTTC
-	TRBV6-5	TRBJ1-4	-	CASSYSRVTNEKLFF	TGTGCCAGCAGTTACTCCAGGGTAACTAATGAAAAACTGTTTTTT
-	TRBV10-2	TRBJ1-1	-	CASSSSGIPEAFF	TGCGCCAGCAGTTCGTCAGGGATCCCCGAAGCTTTCTTT
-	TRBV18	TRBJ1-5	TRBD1	CASSPGQGLFQPQHF	TGTGCCAGCTCTCCGGGACAGGGGTTATTTCAGCCCCAGCATTTT
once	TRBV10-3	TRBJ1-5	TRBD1	CATRTGDGSQPQHF	TGTGCCACCCGGACAGGGGATGGGAGTCAGCCCCAGCATTTT
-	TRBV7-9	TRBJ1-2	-	CASSSWEGEGYTF	TGTGCCAGCAGCTCCTGGGAGGGTGAGGGCTACACCTTC
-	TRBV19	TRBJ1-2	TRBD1	CASSRDRSYGYTF	TGTGCCAGTAGTAGGGACAGGTCCTATGGCTACACCTTC
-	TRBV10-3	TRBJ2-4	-	CAISGSGLAKNIQYF	TGTGCCATCAGTGGGTCGGGGCTGGCCAAAAACATTCAGTACTTC
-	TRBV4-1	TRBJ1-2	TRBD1	CASSEGQGRTRGYTF	TGCGCCAGCAGCGAGGGACAGGGGAGGACGAGGGGCTACACCTTC
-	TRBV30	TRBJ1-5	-	CAWSVQGEWPQHF	TGTGCCTGGAGTGTACAGGGAGAGTGGCCCCAGCATTTT
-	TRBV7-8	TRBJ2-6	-	CASSFVRAGANVLTF	TGTGCCAGCAGCTTCGTGAGGGCTGGGGCCAACGTCCTGACTTTC
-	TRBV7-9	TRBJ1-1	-	CASSSRGGNTEAFF	TGTGCCAGCAGCTCCCGGGGGGGGAACACTGAAGCTTTCTTT
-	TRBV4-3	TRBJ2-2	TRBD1	CASSQATDRTNTGELFF	TGCGCCAGCAGCCAGGCAACGGACAGGACGAACACCGGGGAGCTGTTTTTT
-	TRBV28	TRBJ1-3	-	CASRMQYSGNTIYF	TGTGCCAGCAGGATGCAGTACTCTGGAAACACCATATATTTT
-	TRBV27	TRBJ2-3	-	CASSLEPRHTDTQYF	TGTGCCAGCAGTTTGGAGCCCCGGCACACAGATACGCAGTATTTT
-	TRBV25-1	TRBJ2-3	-	CASSESVTTSTDTQYF	TGTGCCAGCAGTGAATCTGTTACGACTAGCACAGATACGCAGTATTTT
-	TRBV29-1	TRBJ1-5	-	CSVEGLSSDSRNQPQHF	TGCAGCGTTGAAGGTTTATCCAGTGACAGTCGCAATCAGCCCCAGCATTTT
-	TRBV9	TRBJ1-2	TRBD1	CASSAAPGQGVRYTF	TGTGCCAGCAGCGCAGCCCCGGGACAGGGAGTCCGCTACACCTTC
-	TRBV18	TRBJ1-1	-	CASSPQRDSWTEAFF	TGTGCCAGCTCTCCCCAGCGGGACTCGTGGACTGAAGCTTTCTTT
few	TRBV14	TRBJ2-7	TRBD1	CASSQSAWTGAYEQYF	TGTGCCAGCAGCCAATCCGCCTGGACAGGAGCCTACGAGCAGTACTTC
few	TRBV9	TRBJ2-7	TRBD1	CASSVHGTGEYEQYF	TGTGCCAGCAGCGTACATGGGACAGGGGAATACGAGCAGTACTTC
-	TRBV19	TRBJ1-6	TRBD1	CASSFGQGTYNSPLHF	TGTGCCAGTAGTTTTGGACAGGGAACCTATAATTCACCCCTCCACTTT
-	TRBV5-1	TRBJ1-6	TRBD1	CASSLEGTGNSPLHF	TGCGCCAGCAGCTTGGAAGGGACAGGTAATTCACCCCTCCACTTT
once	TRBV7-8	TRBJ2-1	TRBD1	CASSSDRGIAYNEQFF	TGTGCCAGCAGTTCAGACAGGGGGATCGCCTACAATGAGCAGTTCTTC
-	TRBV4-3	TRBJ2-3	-	CASSQDSPQGGNTDTQYF	TGCGCCAGCAGCCAAGACTCCCCCCAGGGTGGGAACACAGATACGCAGTATTTT